These 13 T cell receptor beta chains were all obtained from the same sample, sequenced in a study of Tregs in tolerant kidney transplant recipients. The protocol was immunoSEQ multiplex PCR, while the TCRdb copy is restricted to in-frame clones and leaves out a portion. The table includes approximately 66,000 clones, 70% to 90% detected once. Source: Tregs from blood, taken before the transplant. The receptors come from a human donor who received a combined kidney and bone marrow transplant.

This sequence joins TRBV27 and TRBJ2-5, with D perhaps TRBD1 (7 bases). In germline, CDR1 is MNHEY, CDR2 SMNVEV (reference sequence). The CDR3 is made up of 17 amino acids. Trimming stripped 5 bases from V and 7 bases from J, with 26 bases between. This CDR3 is CASSRVAGGMGFTTQYF. CDR3 nucleotides: TGTGCCAGCAGTCGGGTGGCAGGGGGGATGGGGTTCACGACCCAGTACTTC.

To note about this clone: At one boundary the junction diverges from the germline segment, which might be a read error. The rearrangement uses TRBV6-1 and TRBJ1-1, with TRBD1 matching 7 bases. The germline gives CDR1 MNHNS, CDR2 SASEGT. The CDR3 is 10 residues long. DNA for the CDR3: TGTGCCAGCCTAGGGGGACAGCTCGAGTTT. Translated: CASLGGQLEF.

This chain connects TRBV5-1 to TRBJ2-1; D unresolved. V was pared by 1 base and J by 7 bases, with 3 bases between. The germline CDR1 and CDR2 sequences are SGHRS and YFSETQ. The CDR3 length is 11 residues. The CDR3 sequence is CASSLLNEQFF. The DNA of the CDR3 is TGCGCCAGCAGCTTGTTGAATGAGCAGTTCTTC. Combining the CDR3 with reference TRBV5-1 and TRBJ2-1 gives the whole variable domain KAGVTQTPRYLIKTRGQQVTLSCSPISGHRSVSWYQQTPGQGLQFLFEYFSETQRNKGNFPGRFSGRQFSNSRSEMNVSTLELGDSALYLCASSLLNEQFFGPGTRLTVL.

This clone was detected a few times. V and J are TRBV7-9 and TRBJ2-5, with D maybe TRBD2 (8 bases). The V and J ends lost 5 bases and 0 bases respectively, with 16 bases between them. The CDR3 runs 16 residues. From germline, CDR1 is SEHNR and CDR2 FQNEAQ (reference sequence). The DNA for the CDR3 is TGTGCCAGCAGCAAGGGGGCTAGCGGGTACCAAGAGACCCAGTACTTC. Its translation: CASSKGASGYQETQYF.

This clone was seen only once. The chain combines TRBV6-1 with TRBJ1-1; D gene unclear. CDR1 and CDR2 (germline): MNHNS, SASEGT. V was pared by 6 bases and J by 3 bases, with 5 bases between. The CDR3 sequence is 11 residues long. CDR3 amino acids: CASRGYTEAFF. The CDR3 DNA sequence: TGTGCCAGCAGGGGATACACTGAAGCTTTCTTT.

The chain carries TRBV6-1 and TRBJ1-5; the D gene is possibly TRBD1 (5 bases). CDR1 and CDR2 from the germline V gene are MNHNS and SASEGT. The CDR3 sequence is 14 residues long. V was cut by 3 bases and J by 8 bases, with 14 bases left in between. CDR3 residues: CASSEQGPGEPQHF. CDR3 bases: TGTGCCAGCAGTGAGCAGGGCCCCGGGGAGCCCCAGCATTTT.

The V and J genes are TRBV5-5 and TRBJ1-3; D remains unclear. In germline, CDR1 is SGHKS, CDR2 YYEKEE (reference sequence). CDR3 length equals 12 residues. Trimming took 0 bases from V and 4 from J, leaving 2 bases between them. Here the CDR3 DNA reads TGTGCCAGCAGCTTGGAGGGAAACACCATATATTTT. It encodes CASSLEGNTIYF.

V gene TRBV28 combines with J gene TRBJ1-2; 9 bases agree with TRBD1. Unmatched junction bases numbered 2, after V lost 5 bases and J lost 4 bases. The CDR3 has 13 amino acids. Germline CDR1 reads MDHEN; CDR2 reads SYDVKM. Here the CDR3 DNA reads TGTGCCAGCAGTGGGGACAGGGCCTATGGCTACACCTTC. This codes for CASSGDRAYGYTF.

CDR3 in amino acids: CASVTSSTDTQYF. The DNA of the CDR3 is TGTGCCAGCGTCACTAGTAGCACAGATACGCAGTATTTT. The chain is built from TRBV2 and TRBJ2-3; D possibly corresponds to TRBD2 (5 bases). Per the germline V gene, CDR1 is SNHLY and CDR2 is FYNNEI. Trimming removed 8 bases from V and 0 bases from J, with 9 bases in between. The CDR3 covers 13 residues.

This chain links TRBV5-1 with TRBJ2-7; D unclear. CDR3 length: 14 residues. The germline gives CDR1 SGHRS, CDR2 YFSETQ. Deletions cut 2 bases from V and 2 bases from J, with 11 bases between. The CDR3 protein is CASSFLATTYEQYF. The CDR3 DNA is TGCGCCAGCAGCTTTTTGGCCACCACCTACGAGCAGTACTTC.

The chain recombines TRBV5-1 with TRBJ1-1; 7 bases are a match to TRBD1. The CDR3 is 17 residues long. CDR1 and CDR2 (germline): SGHRS, YFSETQ. Trimming took 4 bases from V and 2 from J; bases not matched to a gene: 14. The CDR3 DNA follows: TGCGCCAGCAGCCCCTATGGACAGGTCTGGAGTAACACTGAAGCTTTCTTT. Translating it yields CASSPYGQVWSNTEAFF.

The chain combines TRBV5-6 with TRBJ1-5; 7 bases are shared with TRBD1. Germline V gene data show CDR1 as SGHDT and CDR2 as YYEEEE. The CDR3 length is 15 residues. After removal of 0 bases from V and 0 bases from J, the junction contained 0 bases not matched to a gene. The CDR3 region is CASSLAGGSNQPQHF. CDR3 nucleotides: TGTGCCAGCAGCTTGGCAGGGGGTAGCAATCAGCCCCAGCATTTT.

The chain carries TRBV30 and TRBJ1-2, with 10 bases that match TRBD1. CDR1 is GTSNPN, CDR2 SVGIG, per germline (reference sequence). The CDR3 has 15 residues. Trimming took 2 bases from V and 7 from J; bases not matched to a gene: 10. The CDR3 protein is CAWSPLDRGVGGYTF. Here the CDR3 DNA reads TGTGCCTGGAGTCCATTGGACAGGGGGGTCGGTGGCTACACCTTC.